This TCR beta chain emerged from a study of T-cell memory formation after mild COVID-19. The V gene's germline CDR1 is SEHNR and CDR2 FQNEAQ (reference sequence). V shed 5 bases and J shed 2 bases, with 12 bases lying between them. The CDR3 is 15 residues long. In TCRdb, the 5' RACE reads were re-called with MiXCR into one record per CDR3 protein. The table includes over 400,000 distinct CDR3 sequences, roughly a quarter detected once. The clonotype was recovered from an adult woman who had mild COVID-19 (a few samples of this study predate the infection). Cell type and time point are not known. Sequencing input: PBMCs or a T cell subset sorted from them (not recorded which). The chain joins TRBV7-9 to TRBJ1-4; a weak D match, TRBD1 (5 bases). This CDR3 reads CASSPGWGTNEKLFF. CDR3 DNA: TGTGCCAGCAGCCCGGGATGGGGCACTAATGAAAAACTGTTTTTT.